Each of the 2 T cell receptor beta chains below was sequenced from the same sample in a study of persistence of HIV-infected CD4 T cells (TCRdb year 2020). The immunoSEQ hsTCRB assay version 4, run in survey mode, was used to sequence TCRbeta repertoires from genomic DNA. TCRdb retrieved this table from immuneACCESS and kept in-frame rearrangements only. Not all clones are present; in checked studies, unresolved V genes account for under half, and no reason is known for the remainder. The sample has 30,000 to 45,000 clones on record, more than 70% of them singletons. The ten largest clones take up around 1.5% of the sample. The treatment or condition tag for this specimen amounts to: suppressive antiretroviral therapy. Cells were stimulated with lysates of CMV-infected fibroblasts at 9 to 10 ug/mL. Nonresponding CD40L-negative CD69-negative CD45RO-high memory CD4+ T cells were sorted as memory populations depleted of antigen-responding cells.

No antigen is known for these receptors. Here the sequenced sample was CD4+ T cells sorted from PBMCs after approximately 19-hour stimulation, taken from a patient who received antiretroviral therapy. What the cell subset or site label conveys for this sample: CD40L-CD69- CD45RO-high memory CD4 T cells not responding to CMV lysate. These receptor sequences come from an adult man with HIV who was CMV-seropositive.

This chain joins TRBV5-1 and TRBJ2-1; TRBD2 aligns across 10 bases. This CDR3 comprises 17 residues. The germline gives CDR1 SGHRS, CDR2 YFSETQ. The ends lost 4 bases at V and 6 bases at J; junction bases unmatched: 13. The CDR3: CASSPGLAGVSLNEQFF. CDR3 in DNA: TGCGCCAGCAGCCCTGGCCTAGCGGGGGTCTCGCTCAATGAGCAGTTCTTC.

V usage is TRBV6-1 and J usage is TRBJ1-6, with D possibly being TRBD1 (5 bases). The germline V gene encodes CDR1 MNHNS and CDR2 SASEGT. The V gene lost 3 bases and the J gene lost 8 bases, with 11 bases spanning the gap. CDR3 size: 14 residues. The CDR3 here is CASSEVGGDSPLHF. CDR3 DNA sequence: TGTGCCAGCAGTGAGGTTGGGGGAGATTCACCCCTCCACTTT.